This T cell receptor beta chain was profiled in a study of blood T cell repertoires in COVID-19. Study in general: The study drew acute and convalescent COVID-19 samples from the United States, Italy and Spain. PBMCs, B-cell-depleted T cells, or T cells provided the cDNA or gDNA that made up the material.

The authors' processing: Estimation of nucleated cell counts was performed using reference gene primer amplification. TCRdb's table, derived via immunoSEQ multiplex PCR, lists solely in-frame clones and lacks some. The V and J calls and clone size come from that table; D and trimming were worked out from the DNA. The sample lists about 14,000 clones; roughly 85% were seen once. Germline CDR1 and CDR2: SGHRS and YFSETQ. The CDR3 spans 14 residues. The V and J ends lost 4 bases and 2 bases respectively, with 10 bases between them. This sequence was found in a human donor with active COVID-19. The donor label of this sample is uncertain. The specimen sequenced was peripheral blood. This chain joins TRBV5-1 and TRBJ1-3, with D possibly TRBD1 on 6 matching bases. CDR3 nucleotide sequence: TGCGCCAGCAGCCCGGGGGGCCCTGGAAACACCATATATTTT. Encoded protein: CASSPGGPGNTIYF. The complete variable domain, with remaining parts taken from reference TRBV5-1 and TRBJ1-3, reads KAGVTQTPRYLIKTRGQQVTLSCSPISGHRSVSWYQQTPGQGLQFLFEYFSETQRNKGNFPGRFSGRQFSNSRSEMNVSTLELGDSALYLCASSPGGPGNTIYFGEGSWLTVV.